These 6 T cell receptor beta chains were sequenced from one sample in a study of CD8+ T cells in alopecia areata. cDNA reverse transcribed from extracted RNA served as the sequencing template. Assay used: immunoSEQ multiplex PCR; TCRdb lists only in-frame clones, some missing. The profile shows roughly 100,000 clones, 85% to 90% of them singletons. The treatment: oral pan-JAK inhibitor, 5-10 mg twice daily. Specimen: CD8+ T cells sorted from blood, collected at roughly week 30, from a patient treated with tofacitinib. These TCRs come from a human donor with alopecia areata.

The rearrangement links TRBV6-5 to TRBJ2-1, with 8 nucleotides matching TRBD2. With 4 bases clipped from V and 2 bases from J, the junction kept 4 bases outside the gene matches. This CDR3 comprises 15 residues. From germline, CDR1 is MNHEY and CDR2 SVGAGI. The CDR3 reads CASSLTSVPYNEQFF. The CDR3 bases are TGTGCCAGCAGTTTGACTAGCGTCCCCTACAATGAGCAGTTCTTC.

V gene TRBV9 combines with J gene TRBJ2-1, with 9 positions matching TRBD2. Germline CDR1 SGDLS, CDR2 YYNGEE. This CDR3 region has 17 residues. The V segment lost 4 bases and the J segment 5 bases; nucleotides outside the gene matches: 13. The CDR3 nucleotides are TGTGCCAGCAGCACCCGCTCGGTAGCGGGAGACAACAATGAGCAGTTCTTC. Translating gives CASSTRSVAGDNNEQFF.

This clone has a handful of counts. V gene TRBV6-5 combines with J gene TRBJ1-1; D is possibly TRBD1 (5 bases). Germline CDR1 and CDR2: MNHEY and SVGAGI. V lost 1 base and J 3 bases, leaving 12 bases between the germline ends. The CDR3 contains 15 residues. The CDR3 protein is CASSYWAGSDTEAFF. Written as DNA, the CDR3 is TGTGCCAGCAGTTACTGGGCAGGGAGCGACACTGAAGCTTTCTTT.

The genes are TRBV6-6 and TRBJ2-7, with 7 nucleotides matching TRBD1. Germline CDR1 and CDR2: MNHNY and SVGAGI (reference sequence). V shed 6 bases, J shed 2 bases, and the junction held 7 bases outside the gene matches. CDR3 length: 14 residues. The CDR3 here is CASSPTTGTYEQYF. The CDR3 DNA reads TGTGCCAGCAGCCCGACGACAGGGACCTACGAGCAGTACTTC.

The chain uses TRBV29-1 and TRBJ2-7; D remains ambiguous. This CDR3 comprises 11 residues. CDR1 and CDR2 (germline): SQVTM, ANQGSEA. V dropped 6 bases and J dropped 3 bases, with 9 bases sitting between them. The CDR3 sequence is CSVLIYYEQYF. In DNA form, the CDR3 reads TGCAGCGTCCTTATCTACTACGAGCAGTACTTC.

V usage is TRBV4-1 and J usage is TRBJ2-5, with D possibly being TRBD1 or TRBD2 (5 bases each). The J call is in doubt because the DNA end fits TRBJ2-7 better. This CDR3 has 16 residues. Germline CDR1 and CDR2: MGHRA and YSYEKL. CDR3 sequence (DNA): TGCGCCAGCAGCCAGCGAACCGGGACGCCCTCCTACGAGCAGTACTTC. Translated, it gives CASSQRTGTPSYEQYF.